This T cell receptor (beta chain) was recovered during a study of spatial heterogeneity in lung cancer. Findings of the study overall: Higher tumor mutation counts went along with higher counts of expanded intratumoral alpha and beta TCRs.

The CDR3 consists of 14 residues. The V end lost 3 bases, the J end lost 4 bases, and 13 bases lay between the germline ends. Germline V gene sequence: CDR1 LNHDA, CDR2 SQIVND (reference sequence). This clonotype was seen many times. Its target is not known. Each CDR3 protein gets one entry after TCRdb re-called the 5' RACE reads with MiXCR. The sample includes about 29,000 distinct CDR3 sequences, roughly 6.9% of them seen just once. As to time point: sample taken at primary tumor resection. Sequenced here: lung tumor tissue, sampled at surgery. The J gene is TRBJ2-7, the V gene TRBV19; a possible D gene is TRBD1 (5 bases). This TCR derives from a male donor with early-stage non-small cell lung cancer. The CDR3 is CASSIARATYEQYF. In DNA, the CDR3 is TGTGCCAGTAGTATTGCCAGGGCGACTTACGAGCAGTACTTC.